Sequencing of this T cell receptor beta chain was carried out in a study of blood T cell repertoires in COVID-19. TCRdb's copy holds only in-frame clones and misses some; the assay was immunoSEQ multiplex PCR. The sample has 150,000 to 200,000 clones, around 80% seen once. Germline V CDR1 and CDR2: MDHEN, SYDVKM. There are 16 residues in the CDR3. Trimming removed 9 bases from V and 1 base from J; junction bases left unmatched: 8. This clone turned up a few times. This clonotype was obtained from an older woman who had recovered from COVID-19. The sequencing sample was made of PBMCs or T cells enriched from blood (not recorded which). The chain combines TRBV28 with TRBJ2-6; 8 positions agree with TRBD1. DNA of the CDR3: TGTGCCAGTAGACAGGGGTTGAAGTCTGGGGCCAACGTCCTGACTTTC. Encoded protein: CASRQGLKSGANVLTF.